What follows is one T cell receptor (beta chain) and its context. An end of the junction does not agree with germline; a read error may underlie this. The germline V gene encodes CDR1 SGHNT and CDR2 YYREEE (reference sequence). There are 11 residues in the CDR3. The source of the sample is a study of blood T cell repertoires in COVID-19. Study-level information: The samples span acute and convalescent COVID-19 from the United States, Italy and Spain. T cells, B-cell-depleted T cells, or PBMCs provided the cDNA or gDNA that served as material.

Cohort assignment relied on participant-reported clinical history. Authors' processing steps: Counts of nucleated cells, estimated from reference gene primer amplification, were obtained. Using immunoSEQ multiplex PCR, the repertoire was profiled, and TCRdb retains in-frame clones only, with some absent. The DNA was the basis for D and trimming; V, J and clone size are from that table. The sample holds 150,000 to 200,000 clones, approximately 80% seen once. The rearrangement uses TRBV5-4 and TRBJ1-2, with 10 bases identical to TRBD1. Sample: PBMCs or T cells enriched from blood (not recorded which). The TCR sequence derives from a man in his 70s who had been exposed to COVID-19. The CDR3 DNA reads as TGTGCCAGCACCTTCGAGGACAGGGGGTTCTTC. It yields the protein CASTFEDRGFF.